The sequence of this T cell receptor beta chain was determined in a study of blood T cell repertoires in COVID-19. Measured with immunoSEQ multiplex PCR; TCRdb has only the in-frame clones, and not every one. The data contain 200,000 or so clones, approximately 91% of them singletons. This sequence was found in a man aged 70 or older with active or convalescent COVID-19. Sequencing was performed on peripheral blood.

CDR3 protein: CASSLKIGTSGAIRETQYF. The CDR3 DNA sequence: TGCGCCAGCAGCTTAAAAATTGGGACAAGCGGGGCCATCCGAGAGACCCAGTACTTC. The chain employs TRBV4-1 and TRBJ2-5; the D gene is possibly TRBD2 (7 bases). Trimming left V 5 bases short and J 4 bases short, with 29 bases between. Germline V gene lookup returns CDR1 MGHRA and CDR2 YSYEKL. CDR3 length: 19 amino acids.